Following are 8 T cell receptor beta chains from one sample sequenced in a study of cytotoxic CD8 clonotypes in ibrutinib-treated CLL. Only in-frame clones appear in the TCRdb table, and some are missing; sequencing was by immunoSEQ multiplex PCR. The data hold fewer than 200,000 clones, with 70% to 85% observed a single time. The sample was PBMCs, taken after 24 months of ibrutinib treatment. The receptors shown here come from a human donor with chronic lymphocytic leukemia.

The rearrangement uses TRBV9 and TRBJ2-5; 11 nucleotides agree with TRBD2. Looked up from germline, CDR1 is SGDLS and CDR2 is YYNGEE. V gave up 3 bases and J gave up 2 bases; unmatched junction bases: 3. The CDR3 totals 15 residues. Here the CDR3 DNA reads TGTGCCAGCAGCGGGGGACTAGCGGAACAAGAGACCCAGTACTTC. Translated, it gives CASSGGLAEQETQYF.

The genes are TRBV15 and TRBJ2-1, with TRBD2 matching 7 bases. The V gene end was trimmed by 3 bases and the J gene end by 8 bases; junction bases not matched to a gene: 13. The CDR3 runs 16 residues. Germline V gene sequence: CDR1 LNHNV, CDR2 YYDKDF (reference sequence). This chain's CDR3 is CATSRGTGGRVDEQFF. CDR3 nucleotide sequence: TGTGCCACCAGCAGGGGGACCGGCGGGAGAGTCGATGAGCAGTTCTTC.

The CDR3 DNA follows: TGTGCCAGCAGCTTAGATCCCCAAAACCTTAATGAGCAGTTCTTC. The encoded protein is CASSLDPQNLNEQFF. The chain combines TRBV11-2 with TRBJ2-1; D not resolved. V was shortened by 0 bases and J by 7 bases, with 13 bases between the two germline ends. Per germline, CDR1 SGHAT and CDR2 FQNNGV. CDR3 length: 15 residues. The variable domain in full, with the rest retrieved from reference TRBV11-2 and TRBJ2-1, is EAGVAQSPRYKIIEKRQSVAFWCNPISGHATLYWYQQILGQGPKLLIQFQNNGVVDDSQLPKDRFSAERLKGVDSTLKIQPAKLEDSAVYLCASSLDPQNLNEQFFGPGTRLTVL.

The rearrangement joins TRBV25-1 to TRBJ1-1; a weak D match, TRBD1 (6 bases). CDR3 size: 17 residues. From germline, CDR1 is MGHDK and CDR2 SYGVNS. The germline V and J ends were trimmed by 4 bases and 0 bases, with 18 bases remaining between them. CDR3: CASSGQTGLRLNTEAFF. The DNA of the CDR3 is TGTGCCAGCAGTGGGCAAACAGGGCTGAGATTGAACACTGAAGCTTTCTTT.

J is TRBJ2-1 and V is TRBV5-1; D might be TRBD2 (5 bases). Germline lookup yields CDR1 SGHRS and CDR2 YFSETQ. This CDR3 spans 15 amino acids. Trimming cost V 0 bases and J 2 bases, with 9 bases left between them. CDR3 DNA sequence: TGCGCCAGCAGCTTGGCTAGCCCAACCTACAATGAGCAGTTCTTC. It specifies CASSLASPTYNEQFF.

The chain carries TRBV19 and TRBJ1-1; D gene unclear. Trimming pared 5 bases from V and 1 base from J, leaving 8 bases between. The CDR3 has 13 residues. Germline-derived CDR1 and CDR2 are LNHDA and SQIVND (reference sequence). CDR3 sequence reads: CASSVRENTEAFF. CDR3 nucleotides: TGTGCCAGTAGTGTCCGGGAGAACACTGAAGCTTTCTTT.

V usage is TRBV7-2 and J usage is TRBJ2-2; maybe TRBD2 (6 bases). Per germline, CDR1 SGHTA and CDR2 FQGNSA. The CDR3 totals 13 residues. V was pared by 3 bases and J by 5 bases, with 7 bases between. CDR3 sequence reads: CASSFSGTGELFF. CDR3 nucleotide sequence: TGTGCCAGCAGCTTTAGCGGAACCGGGGAGCTGTTTTTT.

This chain uses TRBV19 with TRBJ2-2, with D uncertain. CDR1 and CDR2 from the germline V gene are LNHDA and SQIVND (reference sequence). With 4 bases removed from V and 0 bases from J, the gap between germline ends came to 9 bases. The CDR3 extends over 15 amino acids. The CDR3 bases are TGTGCCAGTAGTACATCCATTGCGAACACCGGGGAGCTGTTTTTT. Its translation is CASSTSIANTGELFF.